The rows below give T cell receptor beta chains drawn from one sample of a study of T cells in localized non-small cell lung cancer. The data were produced by immunoSEQ multiplex PCR, yet TCRdb's version contains in-frame clones alone and is incomplete. The sample holds about 82,000 clones; over 60% are singletons and the top ten take less than 20%. The sample was PBMCs, taken before any cancer treatment. The receptors here all came from a man aged 40 to 70 with stage II squamous cell lung carcinoma. The CDR3 runs from the conserved cysteine through the conserved F or W. The D gene is left open where the match is weak. Some rows have no size entry. The others give once, few or many, or a class for an expanded clone.

j_call,v_call,clone_size,d_call,cdr3_aa,cdr3_nt
TRBJ2-7,TRBV2,NA,TRBD1,CASSEVGTGGDEQYF,TGTGCCAGCAGTGAAGTAGGGACAGGGGGCGACGAGCAGTACTTC
TRBJ2-7,TRBV7-3,once,NA,CASSPRPDYEQYF,TGTGCCAGCAGCCCCCGCCCAGACTACGAGCAGTACTTC
TRBJ2-7,TRBV18,NA,NA,CASSPPPGTYEQYF,TGTGCCAGCTCACCACCCCCGGGGACCTACGAGCAGTACTTC
TRBJ1-5,TRBV6-5,NA,NA,CASSYFGGGSNQPQHF,TGTGCCAGCAGTTACTTCGGAGGTGGGAGCAATCAGCCCCAGCATTTT
TRBJ2-6,TRBV7-9,NA,NA,CASSVAVSGANVLTF,TGTGCCAGCAGCGTGGCGGTCTCAGGGGCCAACGTCCTGACTTTC
TRBJ2-3,TRBV6-5,NA,TRBD2,CASSYSIAGFTDTQYF,TGTGCCAGCAGTTACTCGATAGCGGGGTTCACAGATACGCAGTATTTT
TRBJ1-3,TRBV5-4,NA,NA,CASSSQTGNTIYF,TGTGCCAGCAGCTCCCAGACTGGAAACACCATATATTTT
TRBJ1-6,TRBV20-1,NA,NA,CSASPMGPLHF,TGCAGTGCTAGCCCCATGGGCCCCCTCCACTTT
TRBJ2-3,TRBV7-8,NA,NA,CASSLRGGLGTSTDTQYF,TGTGCCAGCAGCTTACGTGGAGGCTTAGGGACAAGCACAGATACGCAGTATTTT
TRBJ2-1,TRBV29-1,NA,NA,CSLRGRDHSYNEQFF,TGCAGCCTTCGGGGCCGGGACCACTCCTACAATGAGCAGTTCTTC
TRBJ1-6,TRBV28,NA,TRBD1,CASSPSGTGSSPLHF,TGTGCCAGCAGTCCGTCCGGGACAGGGAGTTCACCCCTCCACTTT
TRBJ1-1,TRBV6-5,NA,TRBD1,CASSYQDRIEAFF,TGTGCCAGCAGTTACCAGGACAGGATCGAAGCTTTCTTT
TRBJ1-2,TRBV5-6,NA,NA,CASSSEGRAYGYTF,TGTGCCAGCAGTTCCGAGGGGCGGGCCTATGGCTACACCTTC
TRBJ1-1,TRBV6-5,NA,NA,CASSYGGARNTEAFF,TGTGCCAGCAGTTACGGGGGGGCAAGGAACACTGAAGCTTTCTTT
TRBJ2-7,TRBV5-6,NA,NA,CASSLDLGYPYEQYF,TGTGCCAGCAGCTTGGACCTAGGGTATCCCTACGAGCAGTACTTC
TRBJ1-2,TRBV5-1,NA,NA,CASSFQGRAYGYTF,TGCGCCAGCAGCTTTCAAGGGCGGGCATATGGCTACACCTTC
TRBJ1-1,TRBV13,few,NA,CASSTRGGNTEAFF,TGTGCCAGCAGCACTAGAGGAGGGAACACTGAAGCTTTCTTT
TRBJ1-6,TRBV6-5,NA,NA,CASAQRGAPRAPLHF,TGTGCCAGTGCCCAGCGGGGGGCGCCCAGGGCACCCCTCCACTTT
TRBJ1-5,TRBV4-3,NA,NA,CASSQDSNQPQHF,TGCGCCAGCAGCCAAGATAGCAATCAGCCCCAGCATTTT
TRBJ2-7,TRBV28,few,TRBD2,CASSPREGNEQYF,TGTGCCAGCAGTCCCCGGGAGGGTAACGAGCAGTACTTC
TRBJ2-7,TRBV19,NA,TRBD1,CASSPGTGWEQYF,TGTGCCAGTAGCCCCGGGACAGGGTGGGAGCAGTACTTC
TRBJ1-6,TRBV18,NA,TRBD1,CASSPPTGRLSPLHF,TGTGCCAGCTCACCTCCGACAGGGAGGCTATCACCCCTCCACTTT
TRBJ1-2,TRBV6-6,NA,TRBD1,CASRAGTGGSAF,TGTGCCAGCAGAGCCGGGACAGGGGGTTCGGCCTTC
TRBJ1-5,TRBV5-8,NA,NA,CASSLVTDSNQPQHF,TGTGCCAGCAGCTTGGTGACAGATAGCAATCAGCCCCAGCATTTT
TRBJ2-1,TRBV7-2,NA,TRBD2,CASSPAGSYNEQFF,TGTGCCAGCAGCCCAGCGGGATCCTACAATGAGCAGTTCTTC
TRBJ2-1,TRBV7-2,few,NA,CASSQQQGMNEQFF,TGTGCCAGCAGCCAGCAACAGGGAATGAATGAGCAGTTCTTC
TRBJ2-2,TRBV5-6,NA,NA,CASSLLGAGTGELFF,TGTGCCAGCAGCTTATTGGGCGCCGGGACCGGGGAGCTGTTTTTT
TRBJ1-5,TRBV6-6,NA,TRBD1,CASGDRVGQPQHF,TGTGCCAGCGGGGACAGGGTAGGACAGCCCCAGCATTTT
TRBJ2-7,TRBV7-6,NA,NA,CASSLGYLYEQYF,TGTGCCAGCAGCTTAGGCTATCTCTACGAGCAGTACTTC
TRBJ1-2,TRBV7-6,NA,NA,CASSSTDTDYGYTF,TGTGCCAGCAGCTCGACAGACACCGACTATGGCTACACCTTC
TRBJ2-5,TRBV15,NA,NA,CATSRAVRAFQETQYF,TGTGCCACCAGCAGAGCGGTGCGGGCGTTCCAAGAGACCCAGTACTTC
TRBJ2-3,TRBV5-8,NA,TRBD1,CASSLARQGADTQYF,TGTGCCAGCAGCTTGGCCCGACAGGGTGCAGATACGCAGTATTTT
TRBJ2-2,TRBV9,NA,NA,CASSVLSGELFF,TGTGCCAGCAGCGTATTATCCGGGGAGCTGTTTTTT
TRBJ1-1,TRBV18,NA,NA,CASSGGVRTEAFF,TGTGCCAGCTCAGGGGGTGTGCGTACTGAAGCTTTCTTT
TRBJ1-4,TRBV11-2,NA,TRBD1,CASSSPGQGAKKLFF,TGTGCCAGCAGCTCCCCGGGACAGGGGGCGAAAAAACTGTTTTTT
TRBJ1-3,TRBV7-9,NA,NA,CASSSDTGNTIYF,TGTGCCAGCAGTTCAGACACTGGAAACACCATATATTTT
TRBJ2-3,TRBV5-1,NA,TRBD1,CASSRGQGTDTQYF,TGCGCCAGCAGCCGGGGACAGGGAACAGATACGCAGTATTTT
TRBJ1-5,TRBV19,few,NA,CASSKSGRSRNQPQHF,TGTGCCAGTAGTAAATCGGGACGGAGCCGCAATCAGCCCCAGCATTTT
TRBJ1-6,TRBV30,NA,NA,CAWSVRSSYNSPLHF,TGTGCCTGGAGTGTACGCAGCTCCTATAATTCACCCCTCCACTTT
TRBJ2-7,TRBV5-5,NA,NA,CASSLAGRPYEQYF,TGTGCCAGCAGCTTGGCGGGGCGACCCTACGAGCAGTACTTC
TRBJ1-3,TRBV4-1,few,NA,CASSQEAGNSGNTIYF,TGCGCCAGCAGCCAAGAGGCAGGGAACTCTGGAAACACCATATATTTT
TRBJ1-1,TRBV5-1,NA,TRBD1,CASSLDGTANTEAFF,TGCGCCAGCAGCTTGGATGGGACAGCAAACACTGAAGCTTTCTTT
TRBJ1-1,TRBV5-5,NA,NA,CASSLAGLRARAFF,TGTGCCAGCAGCTTGGCGGGACTCCGGGCGAGAGCTTTCTTT
TRBJ2-2,TRBV7-9,NA,TRBD1,CASSLVQGETGELFF,TGTGCCAGCAGCTTAGTCCAGGGGGAAACCGGGGAGCTGTTTTTT
TRBJ1-5,TRBV13,NA,NA,CASSPRTERPQHF,TGTGCCAGCAGCCCCCGGACAGAGCGGCCCCAGCATTTT
TRBJ2-1,TRBV10-3,NA,NA,CAISGPGYEQFF,TGTGCCATCAGTGGGCCCGGGTATGAGCAGTTCTTC
TRBJ2-7,TRBV7-8,NA,TRBD1,CASSLAGTGTYEQYF,TGTGCCAGCAGCTTAGCGGGGACAGGGACCTACGAGCAGTACTTC
TRBJ2-5,TRBV5-4,few,TRBD2,CASSFWASGRAKTQYF,TGTGCCAGCAGCTTTTGGGCTAGCGGGAGGGCAAAGACCCAGTACTTC
TRBJ2-7,TRBV2,NA,NA,CASGSPPTRSLYEQYF,TGTGCCAGCGGGTCCCCCCCGACGAGATCACTCTACGAGCAGTACTTC
TRBJ1-5,TRBV28,NA,TRBD1,CASVSGGTSSGQPQHF,TGTGCCAGCGTCTCAGGGGGTACTAGTTCTGGTCAGCCCCAGCATTTT